This T cell receptor (beta chain) derives from a study of shared clonotypes between healthy human individuals. General study points: Naive subsets usually exceeded memory subsets in estimated richness. In this cohort, only blood was sampled, and tissue repertoires likely differ. Naive CD4 clonotype sharing across four donors was around 5%.

As regards this clone: Its antigen is unidentified.

The method was immunoSEQ multiplex PCR; TCRdb's version includes in-frame clones alone and lacks a portion of them. The table records about 2 million clones, about 95% of them present only once. Selected positively for CCR7 and CD45RO-negative, naive CD8 cells excluded terminally differentiated effector memory CD45RA+ cells. Adults of Caucasian background living in Nashville, Tennessee made up all donors. This CDR3 is 16 amino acids long. CDR1 is WNHNN and CDR2 is SYGVQD in the germline V gene (reference sequence). V was pared by 4 bases and J by 7 bases, with 15 bases of the junction left unmatched.

This sequence joins TRBV10-1 and TRBJ2-7, with TRBD1 matching over 8 bases. The sequence derives from a man younger than 35 in good health. The sequenced sample consisted of naive CD8+ T cells sorted from blood. The CDR3 DNA is TGCGCCAGCAGTGGAGCCTCGGGGACAGGTTTAGGGGAGCAGTACTTC. It encodes CASSGASGTGLGEQYF.